A single sample is the source of the 17 T cell receptor beta chains below, sequenced in a study of T cell responses to AZD1222 COVID-19 vaccine. TCRdb keeps only in-frame clones here, not all; method: immunoSEQ multiplex PCR. Seen here are 100,000 or so clones, about 89% observed once, and the top ten hold 10%. Sequencing was performed on peripheral blood, taken 28 days after the second AZD1222 dose. The receptors stem from an adult who received the AZD1222 COVID-19 vaccine.

The genes are TRBV7-3 and TRBJ2-7; 8 nucleotides match TRBD1. The germline V gene encodes CDR1 SGHTA and CDR2 FQGTGA. The junction had 3 bases not matched to a gene; V was cut back by 5 bases and J by 3 bases. The CDR3 covers 13 residues. The CDR3 loop reads CASSVGQGYEQYF. DNA for the CDR3: TGTGCCAGCAGCGTTGGACAGGGCTACGAGCAGTACTTC.

This clone has only a few counts. The rearrangement uses TRBV7-9 and TRBJ1-6; TRBD1 agrees at 8 bases. The V gene end was trimmed by 5 bases and the J gene end by 10 bases; junction bases not matched to a gene: 4. The CDR3 has 13 amino acids. Germline V gene lookup returns CDR1 SEHNR and CDR2 FQNEAQ (reference sequence). The CDR3 region is CASSPGTGSPLHF. In DNA form, the CDR3 reads TGTGCCAGCAGCCCGGGGACAGGATCACCCCTCCACTTT.

The chain joins TRBV30 to TRBJ1-2, with a tentative D call TRBD1 (6 bases). CDR3 length: 13 residues. Germline lookup yields CDR1 GTSNPN and CDR2 SVGIG (reference sequence). V was clipped by 3 bases and J by 2 bases, with 10 bases between them. The CDR3 sequence: CAWRKDSNYGYTF. The CDR3 DNA reads as TGTGCCTGGAGAAAGGACAGCAACTATGGCTACACCTTC.

In this sample, this clone turned up once. The chain employs TRBV7-6 and TRBJ1-1, with D unclear. From germline, CDR1 is SGHVS and CDR2 FNYEAQ. The CDR3 totals 12 residues. V was pared by 8 bases and J by 7 bases, with 14 bases between. CDR3 in DNA: TGTGCCAGCGCAGGAATCGGAGGTGAAGCTTTCTTT. Protein product: CASAGIGGEAFF.

The chain uses TRBV7-3 and TRBJ2-5, with D unclear. Germline CDR1 SGHTA, CDR2 FQGTGA. Trimming took 4 bases from V and 0 from J, leaving 6 bases between them. The CDR3 is made up of 13 amino acids. This CDR3 is CASSSGHQETQYF. CDR3 in DNA: TGTGCCAGCAGCTCTGGCCACCAAGAGACCCAGTACTTC.

The chain employs TRBV27 and TRBJ1-2; TRBD1 is a possible D gene (5 bases). V was pared by 2 bases and J by 5 bases, with 18 bases between. Germline lookup yields CDR1 MNHEY and CDR2 SMNVEV (reference sequence). This CDR3 region has 16 residues. For the CDR3, the DNA is TGTGCCAGCAGTTTAACCGCGGGACGGACATTATATGGCTACACCTTC. This translates into CASSLTAGRTLYGYTF.

This clone came up once. The J gene is TRBJ2-1, the V gene TRBV27, with D perhaps TRBD1 or TRBD2 (6 bases each). Germline CDR1 MNHEY, CDR2 SMNVEV (reference sequence). V was trimmed by 8 bases and J by 9 bases, leaving 11 bases between them. The CDR3 is 11 residues long. CDR3 nucleotide sequence: TGTGCCAGCCTTAGGGGGGTTGAGCAGTTCTTC. It is translated as CASLRGVEQFF.

The chain joins TRBV30 to TRBJ2-5, with D possibly TRBD2 on 5 matching bases. This CDR3 region has 16 residues. Germline assignment: CDR1 GTSNPN and CDR2 SVGIG (reference sequence). The V and J ends lost 2 bases and 3 bases respectively, with 19 bases between them. CDR3 loop: CAWSPRAGVSEETQYF. In DNA form, the CDR3 reads TGTGCCTGGAGTCCCCGAGCCGGGGTTTCTGAAGAGACCCAGTACTTC. The variable domain in full, completed from reference TRBV30 and TRBJ2-5, reads SQTIHQWPATLVQPVGSPLSLECTVEGTSNPNLYWYRQAAGRGLQLLFYSVGIGQISSEVPQNLSASRPQDRQFILSSKKLLLSDSGFYLCAWSPRAGVSEETQYFGPGTRLLVL.

In this sample, this clone is medium-sized. The chain carries TRBV9 and TRBJ2-7; TRBD2 is a possible D gene (6 bases). The germline CDR1 and CDR2 sequences are SGDLS and YYNGEE. V gave up 3 bases and J gave up 3 bases, with 16 bases separating them. The CDR3 runs to 15 residues. The CDR3, as DNA: TGTGCCAGCAGCGCCACTCCCGGGACTCTCTACGAGCAGTACTTC. It specifies CASSATPGTLYEQYF. The variable domain in full, with the rest retrieved from reference TRBV9 and TRBJ2-7, is DSGVTQTPKHLITATGQRVTLRCSPRSGDLSVYWYQQSLDQGLQFLIQYYNGEERAKGNILERFSAQQFPDLHSELNLSSLELGDSALYFCASSATPGTLYEQYFGPGTRLTVT.

This chain joins TRBV29-1 and TRBJ2-7; 8 bases line up with TRBD1. From germline, CDR1 is SQVTM and CDR2 ANQGSEA. This CDR3 has 13 amino acids. Trimming removed 5 bases from V and 1 base from J; junction bases left unmatched: 4. CDR3 region: CSVQTGASYEQYF. Here the CDR3 DNA reads TGCAGCGTTCAGACAGGGGCGTCCTACGAGCAGTACTTC.

The chain links TRBV5-1 to TRBJ1-2; TRBD1 might be the D (6 bases). Germline loops: CDR1 SGHRS, CDR2 YFSETQ. This CDR3 spans 13 amino acids. The V gene lost 1 base and the J gene lost 8 bases, with 12 bases spanning the gap. The chain's CDR3 is CASSLPWTDGYTF. As DNA, the CDR3 is TGCGCCAGCAGCTTGCCCTGGACAGACGGCTACACCTTC. Filled out from reference TRBV5-1 and TRBJ1-2, the complete variable domain reads KAGVTQTPRYLIKTRGQQVTLSCSPISGHRSVSWYQQTPGQGLQFLFEYFSETQRNKGNFPGRFSGRQFSNSRSEMNVSTLELGDSALYLCASSLPWTDGYTFGSGTRLTVV.

CDR3 residues: CASSLHPGPRDYGYTF. The CDR3 DNA reads TGTGCCAGCAGCTTGCATCCGGGACCACGGGACTATGGCTACACCTTC. The chain carries TRBV11-2 and TRBJ1-2, with D possibly matching TRBD1 (5 bases). The CDR3 has 16 amino acids. V was trimmed by 3 bases and J by 3 bases, leaving 17 bases between them. Germline values: CDR1 SGHAT, CDR2 FQNNGV.

The CDR3 protein is CASSPGQLNNEQFF. As DNA, the CDR3 is TGCGCCAGCAGTCCGGGACAGCTAAACAATGAGCAGTTCTTC. The chain uses TRBV5-1 and TRBJ2-1; TRBD1 aligns across 7 bases. V lost 5 bases, J lost 5 bases, and 7 bases stayed unmatched. The CDR3 spans 14 residues. Germline V lookup: CDR1 SGHRS, CDR2 YFSETQ.

This clone was observed a handful of times. The chain joins TRBV5-5 to TRBJ1-5, with unresolved D. In germline, CDR1 is SGHKS, CDR2 YYEKEE (reference sequence). V was clipped by 0 bases and J by 6 bases, with 7 bases between them. The CDR3 is made up of 13 amino acids. CDR3 bases: TGTGCCAGCAGCTTGGCACGGGGTCAGCCCCAGCATTTT. This gives the protein CASSLARGQPQHF.

The rearrangement links TRBV28 to TRBJ2-7; 10 positions agree with TRBD1. The trim removed 7 bases at V and 7 bases at J, leaving 7 bases unmatched. The CDR3 loop spans 13 amino acids. In germline, CDR1 is MDHEN, CDR2 SYDVKM. DNA of the CDR3: TGTGCCAGCACCCGGGACAGGGGTGTAGAGCAGTACTTC. Translating gives CASTRDRGVEQYF.

In its sample, this clone was seen once. The J gene is TRBJ2-3, the V gene TRBV24-1; TRBD2 agrees at 9 bases. CDR1 and CDR2 (germline): KGHDR, SFDVKD. Trimming at V came to 4 bases and at J to 2 bases, leaving 12 bases not matched to a gene. CDR3 length: 18 amino acids. The CDR3, as DNA: TGTGCCACCAGTGACCCCCCGGGCGGGAGGGCGGACACAGATACGCAGTATTTT. This gives the protein CATSDPPGGRADTDTQYF.

This clone occurred a few times. This chain joins TRBV9 and TRBJ1-2; no clear D gene. The CDR3 has 14 amino acids. Germline V lookup: CDR1 SGDLS, CDR2 YYNGEE. V was cut by 4 bases and J by 3 bases, with 13 bases left in between. Here the CDR3 DNA reads TGTGCCAGCAGCCCCCAGTGGGATTACTATGGCTACACCTTC. It yields the protein CASSPQWDYYGYTF.